The rows below give T cell receptor beta chains drawn from one sample of a study of beta chain features in type 1 diabetes. Method: immunoSEQ multiplex PCR; TCRdb's copy keeps in-frame clones and lacks some. In the table there are about 190,000 clones, approximately 7.9% of which are singletons. Sequencing was done on a sample of central memory CD4+ T cells from blood. These receptors were taken from a man aged 18 to 30 with type 1 diabetes. The CDR3 runs from the conserved cysteine through the conserved F or W. A D gene is named only where the DNA matches it firmly. Clone size appears in some rows only: once, few, many, or a class for an expanded clone.

j_call | d_call | clone_size | v_call | cdr3_aa | cdr3_nt
TRBJ2-2 | TRBD2 | - | TRBV15 | CATSSRGAGEITGELFF | TGTGCCACCAGCTCCCGTGGGGCGGGGGAGATCACCGGGGAGCTGTTTTTT
TRBJ2-5 | - | few | TRBV23-1 | CASSGDPGLVEGQETQYF | TGCGCCAGCAGTGGGGACCCAGGATTAGTGGAGGGTCAAGAGACCCAGTACTTC
TRBJ2-5 | - | few | TRBV25-1 | CASSPETQYF | TGTGCCAGCAGCCCGGAGACCCAGTACTTC
TRBJ1-2 | - | few | TRBV30 | CAWSVGQVLGGYTF | TGTGCCTGGAGTGTAGGCCAGGTTTTAGGTGGCTACACCTTC
TRBJ1-4 | - | - | TRBV11-2 | CASSLTENEKLFF | TGTGCCAGCAGCTTAACAGAGAATGAAAAACTGTTTTTT
TRBJ1-5 | - | few | TRBV30 | CAWSKGGNQPQHF | TGTGCCTGGAGTAAAGGGGGCAATCAGCCCCAGCATTTT
TRBJ2-5 | - | many | TRBV11-2 | CASSPLSSVLETQYF | TGTGCCAGCAGCCCCCTTTCCAGCGTCCTAGAGACCCAGTACTTC
TRBJ1-5 | TRBD1 | few | TRBV27 | CASGAGGGSFQPQHF | TGTGCCAGCGGAGCAGGGGGCGGCTCGTTTCAGCCCCAGCATTTT
TRBJ1-1 | - | few | TRBV28 | CASSLRQRDTEAFF | TGTGCCAGCAGTTTGCGGCAGAGGGACACTGAAGCTTTCTTT
TRBJ1-3 | - | - | TRBV30 | CAWSPSFSGNTIYF | TGTGCCTGGAGTCCCAGTTTTTCTGGAAACACCATATATTTT
TRBJ2-7 | TRBD1 | few | TRBV10-3 | CAATTGGSMNEQYF | TGTGCCGCGACAACAGGGGGCTCGATGAACGAGCAGTACTTC
TRBJ1-2 | - | - | TRBV20-1 | CSASPGDGYTF | TGCAGTGCTAGCCCAGGTGATGGCTACACCTTC
TRBJ1-2 | - | few | TRBV4-3 | CASSQGPGISYGYTF | TGCGCCAGCAGCCAAGGACCAGGCATTTCCTATGGCTACACCTTC
TRBJ2-1 | TRBD1 | few | TRBV7-6 | CASSGDSNEQFF | TGTGCCAGCAGCGGGGACAGCAATGAGCAGTTCTTC
TRBJ2-1 | TRBD1 | few | TRBV4-3 | CASSQQTGDEQFF | TGCGCCAGCAGCCAACAAACAGGGGACGAGCAGTTCTTC
TRBJ1-4 | - | - | TRBV7-9 | CASAGQLLNEKLFF | TGTGCCAGCGCCGGACAATTGCTTAACGAAAAACTGTTTTTT
TRBJ1-5 | TRBD1 | - | TRBV20-1 | CSARRQGERHF | TGCAGTGCTAGACGACAGGGGGAAAGGCATTTT
TRBJ1-2 | TRBD1 | many | TRBV6-6 | CASSYEATGVYGYTF | TGTGCCAGCAGTTACGAGGCGACAGGGGTTTATGGCTACACCTTC
TRBJ1-1 | - | few | TRBV30 | CALQKGGDTEAFF | TGTGCCCTTCAAAAGGGGGGGGACACTGAAGCTTTCTTT
TRBJ1-1 | - | few | TRBV10-2 | CASSPTGNREAFF | TGCGCCAGCAGTCCGACAGGAAACAGGGAAGCTTTCTTT
TRBJ2-3 | - | - | TRBV18 | CASSPNPGGISTDTQYF | TGTGCCAGCTCACCTAATCCTGGCGGAATAAGCACAGATACGCAGTATTTT
TRBJ1-6 | - | few | TRBV30 | CAWIAGSSYNSPLHF | TGTGCCTGGATCGCGGGGAGCTCCTATAATTCACCCCTCCACTTT
TRBJ2-7 | TRBD1 | few | TRBV11-2 | CASSLTQGIYEQYF | TGTGCCAGCAGCCTTACACAGGGGATCTACGAGCAGTACTTC
TRBJ1-1 | - | few | TRBV2 | CASGELRHTEAFF | TGTGCCAGCGGAGAATTGAGGCACACTGAAGCTTTCTTT
TRBJ2-5 | - | many | TRBV7-2 | CASSPAVTTVGETQYF | TGTGCCAGCAGCCCAGCGGTTACTACCGTTGGGGAGACCCAGTACTTC
TRBJ2-7 | TRBD1 | - | TRBV6-5 | CASEPGQGLAPQYF | TGTGCCAGCGAGCCGGGACAGGGCCTAGCACCGCAGTACTTC
TRBJ2-1 | TRBD1 | few | TRBV6-4 | CASSRDRVSGEQFF | TGTGCCAGCAGCCGGGACAGGGTTTCGGGTGAGCAGTTCTTC
TRBJ2-1 | TRBD2 | few | TRBV5-1 | CASSFLAGDNEQFF | TGCGCCAGCAGCTTCCTAGCGGGGGACAATGAGCAGTTCTTC
TRBJ2-1 | TRBD2 | - | TRBV4-2 | CASSPRAGAGYEEQFF | TGTGCCAGCAGCCCAAGAGCGGGAGCGGGTTACGAGGAGCAGTTCTTC
TRBJ1-1 | - | many | TRBV7-2 | CASSPWGEGAFF | TGTGCCAGCAGCCCATGGGGGGAAGGAGCTTTCTTT
TRBJ2-1 | - | - | TRBV5-1 | CASSKSGTLNEQFF | TGCGCCAGCAGCAAGTCCGGGACTCTGAATGAGCAGTTCTTC
TRBJ1-5 | - | many | TRBV2 | CASKIDGASNQPQHF | TGTGCCAGCAAGATAGACGGAGCTAGCAATCAGCCCCAGCATTTT
TRBJ2-6 | - | many | TRBV28 | CASSLLRSSGANVLTF | TGTGCCAGCAGTTTATTACGGAGCTCTGGGGCCAACGTCCTGACTTTC
TRBJ2-3 | - | few | TRBV2 | CASGLQGFTDTQYF | TGTGCCAGCGGGTTACAGGGCTTCACAGATACGCAGTATTTT
TRBJ2-1 | TRBD2 | - | TRBV5-6 | CASSLGTRTEQFF | TGTGCCAGCAGCTTGGGGACTAGGACGGAGCAGTTCTTC
TRBJ2-1 | - | - | TRBV5-1 | CASSSLGSSYNEQFF | TGCGCCAGCAGCTCCCTGGGGAGCTCCTACAATGAGCAGTTCTTC
TRBJ2-3 | TRBD2 | - | TRBV7-2 | CASEAGGITDTQYF | TGTGCCAGCGAGGCGGGGGGGATCACAGATACGCAGTATTTT
TRBJ1-2 | TRBD1 | few | TRBV7-9 | CASSLGQPVNYGYTF | TGTGCCAGCAGCTTGGGACAGCCAGTTAACTATGGCTACACCTTC
TRBJ2-3 | TRBD1 | - | TRBV30 | CAWNRGQGGTDTQYF | TGTGCCTGGAACCGGGGACAGGGTGGGACAGATACGCAGTATTTT
TRBJ1-1 | - | few | TRBV28 | CASSYTGIWTEAFF | TGTGCCAGCAGTTACACAGGAATTTGGACTGAAGCTTTCTTT
TRBJ2-3 | - | few | TRBV6-5 | CASSYQDTQYF | TGTGCCAGCAGTTATCAGGATACGCAGTATTTT
TRBJ2-7 | - | - | TRBV6-5 | CASSQASYEQYF | TGTGCCAGCAGCCAGGCTTCTTACGAGCAGTACTTC
TRBJ2-1 | TRBD2 | few | TRBV29-1 | CSLGLAGGGALNEQFF | TGCAGCCTCGGACTAGCGGGAGGCGGCGCTTTGAATGAGCAGTTCTTC
TRBJ2-3 | TRBD1 | - | TRBV6-5 | CAISLTGGRADTQYF | TGTGCCATCAGTTTAACAGGGGGCCGAGCAGATACGCAGTATTTT
TRBJ2-2 | - | - | TRBV2 | CASNRPGVIGELFF | TGTGCCAGCAATCGTCCGGGAGTGATCGGGGAGCTGTTTTTT
TRBJ2-3 | TRBD2 | - | TRBV5-1 | CASSLDGGGTDTQYF | TGCGCCAGCAGCTTGGACGGGGGGGGCACAGATACGCAGTATTTT
TRBJ1-2 | - | - | TRBV28 | CAADRESNYGYTF | TGTGCCGCGGACAGAGAATCTAACTATGGCTACACCTTC
TRBJ2-1 | TRBD2 | few | TRBV29-1 | CSATLAGAYNEQFF | TGCAGCGCAACACTAGCGGGAGCCTACAATGAGCAGTTCTTC
TRBJ2-1 | TRBD2 | - | TRBV30 | CAWSISPGLAEFF | TGTGCCTGGAGTATTAGTCCGGGACTAGCGGAGTTCTTC
TRBJ2-1 | - | - | TRBV6-5 | CASSRTMYNEQFF | TGTGCCAGCAGCAGGACTATGTACAATGAGCAGTTCTTC
TRBJ1-2 | TRBD1 | - | TRBV27 | CASSLAGGYGGYTF | TGTGCCAGCAGTTTAGCAGGGGGCTACGGTGGCTACACCTTC
TRBJ1-2 | TRBD1 | few | TRBV27 | CASRNRDRGLGYTF | TGTGCCAGCAGGAACCGGGACAGGGGACTTGGCTACACCTTC
TRBJ2-5 | - | - | TRBV6-5 | CASSYSYAFGETQYF | TGTGCCAGCAGTTACTCCTACGCCTTCGGGGAGACCCAGTACTTC
TRBJ2-1 | - | few | TRBV6-6 | CASSPTRNEQFF | TGTGCCAGCAGCCCCACTAGGAATGAGCAGTTCTTC
TRBJ1-1 | TRBD1 | few | TRBV11-2 | CASSSGTGAMNTEAFF | TGTGCCAGCAGCTCCGGGACAGGCGCTATGAACACTGAAGCTTTCTTT
TRBJ2-1 | TRBD1 | - | TRBV11-3 | CASSPGQGFGYNEQFF | TGTGCCAGCAGCCCGGGACAGGGCTTTGGGTACAATGAGCAGTTCTTC
TRBJ2-3 | - | - | TRBV2 | CASSDRLAGDTQYF | TGTGCCAGCAGTGATCGGCTAGCCGGGGATACGCAGTATTTT
TRBJ2-1 | - | - | TRBV5-1 | CASSLGVSSYNEQFF | TGCGCCAGCAGCCTCGGGGTTAGCTCCTACAATGAGCAGTTCTTC
TRBJ1-4 | - | few | TRBV30 | CAWSPPWGGLVEKLFF | TGTGCCTGGAGCCCCCCATGGGGGGGGTTAGTTGAAAAACTGTTTTTT
TRBJ2-5 | TRBD1 | - | TRBV6-5 | CASSARGRGETQYF | TGTGCCAGCAGTGCCAGGGGGCGCGGGGAGACCCAGTACTTC